The T cell receptor beta chain described here comes from a study of hypomethylating agent response in myelodysplastic syndrome. Germline CDR1 is LNHDA and CDR2 is SQIVND (reference sequence). The germline V and J ends were trimmed by 1 base and 5 bases, with 6 bases remaining between them. This CDR3 has 13 residues. Generated by immunoSEQ multiplex PCR, the TCRdb table keeps only in-frame clones and is missing some. The table shows thousands of clones, with approximately 78% occurring only once. This sequence joins TRBV19 and TRBJ2-1; D uncertain. The specimen comprised bone marrow, sampled before or after starting hypomethylating agent treatment for myelodysplastic syndrome (not recorded which). This receptor was taken from a human donor with myelodysplastic syndrome. The CDR3 DNA sequence: TGTGCCAGTAGTATAGGGGCAAACAATGAGCAGTTCTTC. Translated: CASSIGANNEQFF.